Here is one T cell receptor beta chain with its context. Its antigen is undetermined. The treatment was: approximately 11-day PBMC culture with coronavirus spike peptide pools or control peptides (ViraFEST assay). The ends were cut back, 0 bases at V and 2 bases at J, with 11 bases in the middle. Germline values: CDR1 MGHRA, CDR2 YSYEKL. The CDR3 spans 16 residues. The sample belongs to a study of vaccination and CD4 T cells after COVID-19. Cultured CD4+ T-cell DNA underwent Oncomine TCR Beta short-read sequencing. TCRdb ran MiXCR on the PCR reads and lists one entry per CDR3 protein. The sample has roughly 24,000 distinct CDR3 sequences, 64% seen once. Study results and limitations: Nearly all convalescent vaccine-specific clones, 304 of 307, recognized only SARS-CoV-2 spike.

The clonotype originates from a human donor who had recovered from COVID-19. The rearrangement uses TRBV4-1 and TRBJ1-5; D call uncertain. Sequences were obtained from CD4+ T cells from blood, cultured in vitro. As DNA, the CDR3 is TGCGCCAGCAGCCAAGAGGGGTGGCAGGGCAATCAGCCCCAGCATTTT. Encoded protein: CASSQEGWQGNQPQHF.